The next 8 T cell receptor beta chains were all read from a single sample in a study of shared clonotypes between healthy human individuals. The data were produced by immunoSEQ multiplex PCR, yet TCRdb's version contains in-frame clones alone and is incomplete. Of about 120,000 clones in the sample, 68% were seen once. The sequenced sample was memory CD8+ T cells sorted from blood. Subset described: CD45RO+ cells pooled with CCR7-negative TemRA cells. The receptor set was obtained from a woman between 25 and 40 years old in good health.

This chain links TRBV19 with TRBJ2-2; 8 nucleotides agree with TRBD1. From germline, CDR1 is LNHDA and CDR2 SQIVND (reference sequence). Trimming cost V 6 bases and J 3 bases; bases outside gene matches: 6. CDR3 length equals 15 residues. The CDR3: CASRRGDRHTGELFF. The CDR3 coding sequence is TGTGCCAGTAGGAGGGGGGACAGGCACACCGGGGAGCTGTTTTTT.

In its sample, this clone was seen once. The chain has TRBV25-1 and TRBJ2-5; tentatively, D is TRBD2 (6 bases). This CDR3 has 16 residues. Germline values: CDR1 MGHDK, CDR2 SYGVNS. Trimming took off 1 base at V and 5 bases at J, with 17 bases between the two ends. CDR3 bases: TGTGCCAGCAGTGAATTGGCGGGGCGGTCTGGGGAGACCCAGTACTTC. It encodes CASSELAGRSGETQYF.

This clone was observed at least ten times. The rearrangement joins TRBV13 to TRBJ2-5, with D tentatively TRBD1 (6 bases). The assigned J gene may be wrong: the sequence end matches TRBJ2-7 better. This CDR3 region has 15 residues. Germline CDR1 is PRHDT and CDR2 is FYEKMQ (reference sequence). In DNA, the CDR3 is TGTGCCAGCAGCTTAGAGGGGGACACTACCTACGAGCAGTACTTC. This translates into CASSLEGDTTYEQYF.

CDR3 amino acids: CASSEGTGSPAAQFF. CDR3 nucleotide sequence: TGTGCCAGCAGTGAGGGGACAGGCAGCCCCGCGGCGCAGTTCTTC. The chain carries TRBV6-1 and TRBJ2-1; 8 nucleotides match TRBD1. This CDR3 is built from 15 residues. The V and J ends lost 3 bases and 12 bases, in that order; junction bases with no gene match: 13. Germline lookup yields CDR1 MNHNS and CDR2 SASEGT.

This clone turned up a few times. Here the CDR3 reads CASSAPGQYYEQYF. The CDR3 DNA sequence: TGTGCCAGCAGTGCACCGGGACAGTACTACGAGCAGTACTTC. The chain combines TRBV25-1 with TRBJ2-7; the match to TRBD1 covers 7 bases. Germline V gives CDR1 MGHDK, CDR2 SYGVNS. The CDR3 sequence is 14 residues long. Trimming took 4 bases from V and 3 from J; bases not matched to a gene: 6.

The rearrangement links TRBV28 to TRBJ2-7, with a possible D match to TRBD2 (6 bases). V shed 5 bases and J shed 4 bases, with 18 bases lying between them. The CDR3 is 15 amino acids. Per the germline V gene, CDR1 is MDHEN and CDR2 is SYDVKM. CDR3 coding DNA: TGTGCCAGCAGTCAACCGGGACTCTCTTATTACGAGCAGTACTTC. This translates into CASSQPGLSYYEQYF.

The chain employs TRBV5-1 and TRBJ2-3; 7 bases are shared with TRBD2. V lost 4 bases and J lost 5; bases outside the gene matches: 13. The CDR3 loop spans 16 amino acids. CDR1 and CDR2 (germline): SGHRS, YFSETQ. CDR3 coding DNA: TGCGCCAGCAGCCACACTAGCGCCGGCGGGGGAGATACGCAGTATTTT. The encoded protein is CASSHTSAGGGDTQYF.

This clone has more than one count but fewer than ten. The genes are TRBV7-9 and TRBJ1-4, with D possibly matching TRBD1 (5 bases). The ends were cut back, 8 bases at V and 11 bases at J, with 21 bases in the middle. Germline assignment: CDR1 SEHNR and CDR2 FQNEAQ (reference sequence). The length of the CDR3 is 14 residues. The chain's CDR3 is CASGSWDQQWKLFF. The DNA for the CDR3 is TGTGCCAGCGGGTCGTGGGACCAGCAATGGAAACTGTTTTTT.